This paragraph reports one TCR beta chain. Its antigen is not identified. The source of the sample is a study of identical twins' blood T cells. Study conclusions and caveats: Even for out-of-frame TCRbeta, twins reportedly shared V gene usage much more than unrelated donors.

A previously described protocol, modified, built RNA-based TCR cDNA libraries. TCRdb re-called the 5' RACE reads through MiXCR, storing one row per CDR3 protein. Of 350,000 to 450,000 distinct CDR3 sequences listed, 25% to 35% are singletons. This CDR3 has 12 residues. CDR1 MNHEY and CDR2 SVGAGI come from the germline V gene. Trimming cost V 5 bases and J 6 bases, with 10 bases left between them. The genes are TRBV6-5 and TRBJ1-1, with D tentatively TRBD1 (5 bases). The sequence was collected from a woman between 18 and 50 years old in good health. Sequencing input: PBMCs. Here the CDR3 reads CASSPGHPEAFF. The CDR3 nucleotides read TGTGCCAGCAGTCCTGGACACCCTGAAGCTTTCTTT.